Listed here is a single T cell receptor beta chain. Its specificity is not known. This entry is derived from a study of cytomegalovirus exposure and HLA in healthy donors. Study observations and caveats: Some public TCRs appeared in many individuals, while most sequences were rare.

In the PCR, 60 Vbeta and 13 Jbeta primers were used. TCRdb keeps only in-frame clones here, not all; method: immunoSEQ multiplex PCR. This sample has around 220,000 clones, with 65% to 90% found just once. The sequenced material came from PBMCs. This TCR came from a girl aged 10-17 years in good health and CMV-seronegative.

CDR3 coding DNA: TGTGCCAGCAGTCCGACAGGGGTGGGCGAAATCAGCCTCCAGCATTTT. It translates to CASSPTGVGEISLQHF. This sequence joins TRBV27 and TRBJ1-5; 8 bases line up with TRBD1. J was trimmed by 12 bases and V by 5 bases; bases with no gene match: 18. Germline V gene lookup returns CDR1 MNHEY and CDR2 SMNVEV (reference sequence). The CDR3 has 16 residues.